The clone carrying this T cell receptor beta chain has just one count. What it binds is not known. J was trimmed by 4 bases and V by 6 bases; bases with no gene match: 5. This CDR3 contains 14 residues. This sample stems from a study of identical twins. Study results and limitations: Conclusions came from cross-sectional statistical analysis, not from following the same donors.

A universal primer site was added by template switching, and unique molecular identifiers were carried by the cDNA. Via MiXCR, TCRdb re-called the 5' RACE reads, giving one row per CDR3 protein. The sample has 450,000 to 650,000 distinct CDR3 sequences; roughly 15% are singletons. The donors were all healthy and Caucasian. These records were also assigned to another study, of yellow fever vaccine responses in identical twins.

The chain employs TRBV12-3 or TRBV12-4 and TRBJ2-1, with 8 bases matching TRBD2. The sample taken for sequencing was CD4+ T cells sorted from blood. The TCR comes from a woman aged 18-35 years in good health. CDR3 amino acids: CASSRLAIYNEQFF. CDR3 sequence (DNA): TGTGCCAGCAGCCGACTAGCGATATACAATGAGCAGTTCTTC.